This T cell receptor (beta chain) is from a study of metastatic and nonmetastatic thyroid tumors. TCRdb recomputed clones from the PCR reads via MiXCR. The table shows 9,500 to 15,000 clones, with 25% to 35% occurring only once. The CDR3 loop spans 15 amino acids. Germline V gene data show CDR1 as DFQATT and CDR2 as SNEGSKA (reference sequence). Treatment of any kind had been given to no patient before thyroid surgery. As to this clone: The junction departs from germline at one end; a sequencing error may be responsible.

The genes are TRBV20-1 and TRBJ1-2; 8 positions match TRBD1. The specimen was tumor tissue. The clonotype originates from a female donor with papillary thyroid cancer or a benign thyroid nodule (not recorded which). Some clones in this sample may be carry-over from other donors' samples. DNA for the CDR3: TGCAGTGCTAGAACTTGGACAGGGCATTATTATGGCTACGCCTTC. The encoded protein is CSARTWTGHYYGYAF.